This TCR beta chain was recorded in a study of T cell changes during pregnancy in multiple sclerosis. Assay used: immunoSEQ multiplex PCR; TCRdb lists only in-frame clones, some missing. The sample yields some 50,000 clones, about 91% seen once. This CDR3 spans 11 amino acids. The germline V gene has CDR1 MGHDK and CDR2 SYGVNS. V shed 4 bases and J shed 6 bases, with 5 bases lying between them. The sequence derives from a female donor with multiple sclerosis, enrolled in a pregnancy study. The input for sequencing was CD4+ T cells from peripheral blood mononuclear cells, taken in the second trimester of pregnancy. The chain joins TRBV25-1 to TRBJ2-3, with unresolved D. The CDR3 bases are TGTGCCAGCAGTGTATTTGATACGCAGTATTTT. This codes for CASSVFDTQYF.